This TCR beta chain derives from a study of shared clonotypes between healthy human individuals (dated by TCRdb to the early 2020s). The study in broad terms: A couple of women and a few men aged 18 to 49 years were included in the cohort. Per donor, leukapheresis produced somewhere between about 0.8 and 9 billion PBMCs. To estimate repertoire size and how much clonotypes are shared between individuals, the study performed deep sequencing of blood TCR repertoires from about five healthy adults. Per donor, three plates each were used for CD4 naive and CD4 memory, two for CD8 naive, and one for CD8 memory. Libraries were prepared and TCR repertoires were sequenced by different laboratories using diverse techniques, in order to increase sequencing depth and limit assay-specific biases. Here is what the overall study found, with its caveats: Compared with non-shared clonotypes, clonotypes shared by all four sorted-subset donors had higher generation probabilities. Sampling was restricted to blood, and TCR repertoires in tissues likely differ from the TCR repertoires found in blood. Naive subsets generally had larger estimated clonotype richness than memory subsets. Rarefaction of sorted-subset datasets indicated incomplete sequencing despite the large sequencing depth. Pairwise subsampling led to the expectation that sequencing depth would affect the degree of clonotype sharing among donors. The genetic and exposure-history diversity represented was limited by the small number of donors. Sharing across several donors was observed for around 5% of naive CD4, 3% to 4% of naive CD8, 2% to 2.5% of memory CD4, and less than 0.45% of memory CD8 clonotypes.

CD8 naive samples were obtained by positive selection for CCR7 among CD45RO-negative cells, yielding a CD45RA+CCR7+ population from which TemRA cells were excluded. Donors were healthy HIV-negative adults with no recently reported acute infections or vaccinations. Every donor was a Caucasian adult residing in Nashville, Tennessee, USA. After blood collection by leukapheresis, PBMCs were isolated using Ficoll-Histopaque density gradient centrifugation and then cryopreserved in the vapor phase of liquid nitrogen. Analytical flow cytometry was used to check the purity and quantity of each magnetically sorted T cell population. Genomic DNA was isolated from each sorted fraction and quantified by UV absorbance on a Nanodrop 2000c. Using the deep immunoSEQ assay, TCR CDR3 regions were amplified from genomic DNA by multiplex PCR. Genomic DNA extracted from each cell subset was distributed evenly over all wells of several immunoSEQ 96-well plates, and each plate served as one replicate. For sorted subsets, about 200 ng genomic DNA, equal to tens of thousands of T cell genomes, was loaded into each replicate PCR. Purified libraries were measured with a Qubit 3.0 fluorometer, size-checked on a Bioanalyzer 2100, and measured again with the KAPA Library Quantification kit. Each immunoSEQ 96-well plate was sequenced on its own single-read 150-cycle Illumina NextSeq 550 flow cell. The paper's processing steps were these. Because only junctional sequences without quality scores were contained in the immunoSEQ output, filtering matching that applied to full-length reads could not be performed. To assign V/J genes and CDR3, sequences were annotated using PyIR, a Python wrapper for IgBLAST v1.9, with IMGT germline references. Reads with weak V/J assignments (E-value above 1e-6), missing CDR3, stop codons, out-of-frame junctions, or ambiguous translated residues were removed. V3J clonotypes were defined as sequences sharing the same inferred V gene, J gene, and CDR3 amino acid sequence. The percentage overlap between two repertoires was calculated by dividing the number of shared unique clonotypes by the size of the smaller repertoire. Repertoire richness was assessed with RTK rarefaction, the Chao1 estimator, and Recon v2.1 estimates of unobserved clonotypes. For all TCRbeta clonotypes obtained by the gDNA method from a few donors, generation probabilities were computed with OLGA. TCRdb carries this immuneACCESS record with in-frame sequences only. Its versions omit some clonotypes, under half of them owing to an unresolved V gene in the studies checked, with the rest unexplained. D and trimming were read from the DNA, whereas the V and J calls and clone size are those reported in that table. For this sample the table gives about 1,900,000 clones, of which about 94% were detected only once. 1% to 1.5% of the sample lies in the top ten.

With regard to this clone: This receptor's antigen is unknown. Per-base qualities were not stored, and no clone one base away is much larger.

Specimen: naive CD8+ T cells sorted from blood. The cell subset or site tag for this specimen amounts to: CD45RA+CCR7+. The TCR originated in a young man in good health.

The CDR3: CASSFRDRDSYEQYF. Read as DNA, the sequence is TGTGCCAGCAGCTTCCGGGACAGGGACTCCTACGAGCAGTACTTC. The chain uses TRBV5-6 and TRBJ2-7, and 9 junctional nucleotides match TRBD1. Taken from the germline V gene, the CDR1 and CDR2 loops are SGHDT and YYEEEE. Relative to germline, V is missing 2 bases and J is missing 0 bases, with 3 bases of the junction outside any gene match. Its CDR3 holds 15 amino acids, cysteine through phenylalanine. Only the CDR3 DNA stays, 45 bases, in frame from base 1.